The clone carrying this T cell receptor (beta chain) was counted between two and nine times. Trimming left V 5 bases short and J 2 bases short, with 13 bases between. The CDR3 runs to 14 residues. From germline, CDR1 is DFQATT and CDR2 SNEGSKA (reference sequence). This specimen belongs to a study of blood T cells in healthy people across ages. With a J-beta primer mix and a sample-barcoded 5' primer, a second PCR ran 7 to 11 cycles. TCRdb passed the 5' RACE reads through MiXCR, listing each CDR3 protein once. The sample consists of hundreds of thousands of distinct CDR3 sequences, approximately 49% of them appearing once.

The chain joins TRBV20-1 to TRBJ1-5, with D hard to call. The TCR sequence derives from a woman aged 55-69 years in good health. The sample comprised blood. The CDR3: CSAVQGIGNQPQHF. The CDR3 nucleotides read TGCAGTGCTGTCCAAGGGATTGGCAATCAGCCCCAGCATTTT.